Described below is a single TCR beta chain sequence and its context. Those who participated ranged in age from roughly 18 to 89 years and resided in about two dozen US areas. In assigning cohorts, the study relied on participant-reported clinical history. Germline CDR1 and CDR2: MNHEY and SVGEGT. CDR3 length: 15 amino acids. Trimming shortened V by 2 bases and J by 11 bases, and 22 bases separated the two germline ends. These data originate in a study of blood T cell repertoires in COVID-19. Overall study: PBMCs, B-cell-depleted T cells, or T cells were the source of the cDNA or gDNA that made up the material.

Per the original methods: Estimated nucleated cell counts came from reference gene primer amplification. Only in-frame clones appear in the TCRdb table, and some are missing; sequencing was by immunoSEQ multiplex PCR. The V and J calls and clone size were taken over from that table, and D and trimming were inferred from the DNA. This sample yields 300,000 or so clones, of which 70% to 90% are seen a single time; approximately 5% belongs to the top ten. The genes are TRBV6-2 or TRBV6-3 and TRBJ2-7; a possible D gene is TRBD2 (5 bases). The clonotype was recovered from a woman aged 30 to 39 who had recovered from COVID-19. Input material: PBMCs or T cells enriched from blood (not recorded which). CDR3 sequence (DNA): TGTGCCAGCAGTTACGAGGTCGGCTTCCAACACGGGGAGTACTTC. Translating it yields CASSYEVGFQHGEYF.